These T cell receptor beta chains were read from a single sample in a study of T cells after yellow fever vaccination. TCRdb fed the 5' RACE reads into MiXCR, producing one record per CDR3 protein. The table shows a few hundred thousand distinct CDR3 sequences, with roughly 4.8% occurring only once. Sequencing was performed on CD4+ T cells sorted from PBMCs, taken on the day of the yellow fever booster vaccination. Every receptor here comes from a man in his late teens or twenties who received the YFV17D yellow fever vaccine. Both conserved end residues are part of each CDR3. The D gene is left open where the match is weak. Clone size appears in some rows only: once, few, many, or a class for an expanded clone.

v_gene	len	d_gene	abundance	j_gene	CDR3nt	CDR3aa
TRBV6-2/TRBV6-3	12	TRBD1	few	TRBJ1-2	TGTGCCAGCAGTGACAGGGGGAATGGCTACACCTTC	CASSDRGNGYTF
TRBV7-8	16	TRBD1	few	TRBJ1-2	TGTGCCAGCAGCTTATATGGACAGGAACCTAACTATGGCTACACCTTC	CASSLYGQEPNYGYTF
TRBV5-1	15	-	few	TRBJ1-4	TGCGCCAGCAGCTTGGAGGGGACGGTCGGGGAAAAACTGTTTTTT	CASSLEGTVGEKLFF
TRBV5-6	14	-	many	TRBJ2-5	TGTGCCAGCAGCCGACCACTAGCATCTCAGACCCAGTACTTC	CASSRPLASQTQYF
TRBV18	16	TRBD1	-	TRBJ2-5	TGTGCCAGCTCACCCTGGACAGGGGGCGGACAAGAGACCCAGTACTTC	CASSPWTGGGQETQYF
TRBV6-2/TRBV6-3	14	-	few	TRBJ1-4	TGTGCCAGCAGTTCGCGTCGATTGGATGAAAAACTGTTTTTT	CASSSRRLDEKLFF
TRBV28	15	-	many	TRBJ2-4	TGTGCCAGCAGTTCCCCGAACAGAGCCAAAAACATTCAGTACTTC	CASSSPNRAKNIQYF
TRBV2	14	TRBD1	-	TRBJ2-5	TGTGCCAGCAGTGCACAGGGGGCCGGTGAGACCCAGTACTTC	CASSAQGAGETQYF
TRBV5-1	11	-	-	TRBJ1-2	TGCGCCAGCAGCTTGGATCGGGGCTACACCTTC	CASSLDRGYTF
TRBV7-8	15	-	-	TRBJ2-6	TGTGCCAGCAGCCCCCAGGGGCTCGGGGCCAACGTCCTGACTTTC	CASSPQGLGANVLTF
TRBV20-1	15	TRBD1	few	TRBJ1-1	TGCAGTGCTAGAGCTAGGGACAGGGGGGAGGTAGCGGCTTTCTTT	CSARARDRGEVAAFF
TRBV4-3	15	TRBD1	-	TRBJ1-2	TGCGCCAGCAGCCAAGATCTGGGACAGGGGAATGGCTACACCTTC	CASSQDLGQGNGYTF
TRBV18	18	-	few	TRBJ2-6	TGTGCCAGCTCACCCATAAACCTCCCCCGGGCAGGGGCCAACGTCCTGACTTTC	CASSPINLPRAGANVLTF
TRBV7-2	16	TRBD1	-	TRBJ2-7	TGTGCCAGCAGCTCGACGGGGACAGGGAGGTTATACGAGCAGTACTTC	CASSSTGTGRLYEQYF
TRBV5-1	11	-	many	TRBJ2-1	TGCGCCAGCAGCTTTACCGGGGAGCAGTTCTTC	CASSFTGEQFF
TRBV18	14	TRBD1	-	TRBJ2-3	TGTGCCAGCTCCGCCGGGACAGGGGACGATACGCAGTATTTT	CASSAGTGDDTQYF
TRBV11-2	15	TRBD2	few	TRBJ2-1	TGTGCCAGCAGCTCAATAGCGGGGGTCTACAATGAGCAGTTCTTC	CASSSIAGVYNEQFF